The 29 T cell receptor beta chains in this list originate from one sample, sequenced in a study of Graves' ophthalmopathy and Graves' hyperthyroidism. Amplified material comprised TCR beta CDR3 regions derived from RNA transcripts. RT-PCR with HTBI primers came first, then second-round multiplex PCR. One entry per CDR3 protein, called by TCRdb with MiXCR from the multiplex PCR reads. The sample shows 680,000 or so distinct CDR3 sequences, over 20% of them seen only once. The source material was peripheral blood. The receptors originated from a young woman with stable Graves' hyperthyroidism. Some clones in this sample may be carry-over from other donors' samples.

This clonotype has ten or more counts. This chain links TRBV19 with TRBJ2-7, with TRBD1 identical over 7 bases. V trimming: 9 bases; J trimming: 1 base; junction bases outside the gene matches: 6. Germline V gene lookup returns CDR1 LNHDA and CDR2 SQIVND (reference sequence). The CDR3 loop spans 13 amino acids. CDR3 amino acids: CASSTGVSYEQYF. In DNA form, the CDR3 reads TGTGCCAGCAGCACAGGGGTATCCTACGAGCAGTACTTC.

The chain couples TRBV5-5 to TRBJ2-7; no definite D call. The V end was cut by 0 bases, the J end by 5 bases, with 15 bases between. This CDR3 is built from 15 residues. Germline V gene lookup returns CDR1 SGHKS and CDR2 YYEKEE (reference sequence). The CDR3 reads CASSLEGTASHEQYF. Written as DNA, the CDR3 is TGTGCCAGCAGCTTGGAGGGTACGGCGTCCCACGAGCAGTACTTC.

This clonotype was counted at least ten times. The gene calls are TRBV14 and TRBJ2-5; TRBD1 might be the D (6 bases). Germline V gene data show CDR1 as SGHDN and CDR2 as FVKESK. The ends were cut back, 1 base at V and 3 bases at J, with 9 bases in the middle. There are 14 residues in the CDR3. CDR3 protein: CASSQVGQKETQYF. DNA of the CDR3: TGTGCCAGCAGCCAAGTCGGACAGAAAGAGACCCAGTACTTC.

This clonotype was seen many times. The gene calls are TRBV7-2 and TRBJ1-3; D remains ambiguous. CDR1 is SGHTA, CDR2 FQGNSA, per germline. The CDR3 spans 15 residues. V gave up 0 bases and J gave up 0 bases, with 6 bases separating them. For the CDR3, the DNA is TGTGCCAGCAGCTTAGCCCCGTACTCTGGAAACACCATATATTTT. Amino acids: CASSLAPYSGNTIYF. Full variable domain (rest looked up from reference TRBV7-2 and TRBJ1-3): GAGVSQSPSNKVTEKGKDVELRCDPISGHTALYWYRQSLGQGLEFLIYFQGNSAPDKSGLPSDRFSAERTGGSVSTLTIQRTQQEDSAVYLCASSLAPYSGNTIYFGEGSWLTVV.

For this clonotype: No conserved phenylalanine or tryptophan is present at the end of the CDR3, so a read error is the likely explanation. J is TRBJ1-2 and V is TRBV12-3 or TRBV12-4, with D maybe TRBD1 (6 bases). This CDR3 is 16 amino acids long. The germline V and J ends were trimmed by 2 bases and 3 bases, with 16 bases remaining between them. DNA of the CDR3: TGTGCCAGCAGTTTAAGCCGGGACATGGGGCACTATGGCTACACCTAC. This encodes CASSLSRDMGHYGYTY.

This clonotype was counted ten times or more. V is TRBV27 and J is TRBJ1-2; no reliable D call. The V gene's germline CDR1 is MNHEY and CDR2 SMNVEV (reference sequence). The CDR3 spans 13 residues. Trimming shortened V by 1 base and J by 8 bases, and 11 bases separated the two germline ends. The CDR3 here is CASSLYSQAGYTF. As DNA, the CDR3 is TGTGCCAGCAGTTTATATAGCCAGGCGGGCTACACCTTC.

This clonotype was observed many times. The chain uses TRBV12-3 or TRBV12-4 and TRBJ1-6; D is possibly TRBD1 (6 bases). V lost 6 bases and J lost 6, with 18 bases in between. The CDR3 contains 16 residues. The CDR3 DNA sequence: TGTGCCAGCAGGCGCAGAGGGGGGACCACTAATTCACCCCTCCACTTT. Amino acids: CASRRRGGTTNSPLHF.

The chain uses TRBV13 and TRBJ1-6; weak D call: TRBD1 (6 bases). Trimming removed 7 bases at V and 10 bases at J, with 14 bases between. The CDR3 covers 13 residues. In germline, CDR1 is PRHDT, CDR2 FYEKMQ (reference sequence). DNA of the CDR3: TGTGCCAGCACCGGGACAAAGTTGTCACCCCTCCACTTT. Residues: CASTGTKLSPLHF. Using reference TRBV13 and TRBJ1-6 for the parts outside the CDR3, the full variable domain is AAGVIQSPRHLIKEKRETATLKCYPIPRHDTVYWYQQGPGQDPQFLISFYEKMQSDKGSIPDRFSAQQFSDYHSELNMSSLELGDSALYFCASTGTKLSPLHFGNGTRLTVT.

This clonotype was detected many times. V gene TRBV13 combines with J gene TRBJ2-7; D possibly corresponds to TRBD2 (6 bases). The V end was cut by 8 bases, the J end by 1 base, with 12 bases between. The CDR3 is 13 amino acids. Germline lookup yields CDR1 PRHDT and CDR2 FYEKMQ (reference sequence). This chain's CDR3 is CASAGRGSYEQYF. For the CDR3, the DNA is TGTGCCAGCGCCGGGCGGGGTTCCTACGAGCAGTACTTC.

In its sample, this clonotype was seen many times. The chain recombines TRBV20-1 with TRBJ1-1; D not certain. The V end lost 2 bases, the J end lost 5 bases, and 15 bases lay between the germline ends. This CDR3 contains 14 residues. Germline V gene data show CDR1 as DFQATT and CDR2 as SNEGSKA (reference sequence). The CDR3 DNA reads TGCAGTGCTAGATACCTGGGAAGGGATACTGAAGCTTTCTTT. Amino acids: CSARYLGRDTEAFF.

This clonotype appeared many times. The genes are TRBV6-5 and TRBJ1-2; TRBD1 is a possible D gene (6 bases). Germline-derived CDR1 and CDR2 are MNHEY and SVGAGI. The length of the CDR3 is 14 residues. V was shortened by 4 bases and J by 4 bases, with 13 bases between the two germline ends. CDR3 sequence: CASSSTQGPYGYTF. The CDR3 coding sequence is TGTGCCAGCAGTTCGACACAGGGCCCCTATGGCTACACCTTC.

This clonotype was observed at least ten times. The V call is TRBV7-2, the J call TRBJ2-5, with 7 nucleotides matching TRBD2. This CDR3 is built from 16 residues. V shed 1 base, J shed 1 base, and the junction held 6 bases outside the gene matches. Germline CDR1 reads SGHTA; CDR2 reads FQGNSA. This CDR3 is CASSLGGSGPQETQYF. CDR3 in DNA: TGTGCCAGCAGCTTAGGCGGGAGTGGCCCCCAAGAGACCCAGTACTTC. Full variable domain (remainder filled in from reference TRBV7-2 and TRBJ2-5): GAGVSQSPSNKVTEKGKDVELRCDPISGHTALYWYRQSLGQGLEFLIYFQGNSAPDKSGLPSDRFSAERTGGSVSTLTIQRTQQEDSAVYLCASSLGGSGPQETQYFGPGTRLLVL.

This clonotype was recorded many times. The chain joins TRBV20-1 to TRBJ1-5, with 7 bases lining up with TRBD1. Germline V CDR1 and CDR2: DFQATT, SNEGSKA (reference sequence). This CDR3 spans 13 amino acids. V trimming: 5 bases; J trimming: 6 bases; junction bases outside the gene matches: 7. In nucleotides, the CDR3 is TGCAGTGCTGTTACAGGGGCGGGTCAGCCCCAGCATTTT. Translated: CSAVTGAGQPQHF.

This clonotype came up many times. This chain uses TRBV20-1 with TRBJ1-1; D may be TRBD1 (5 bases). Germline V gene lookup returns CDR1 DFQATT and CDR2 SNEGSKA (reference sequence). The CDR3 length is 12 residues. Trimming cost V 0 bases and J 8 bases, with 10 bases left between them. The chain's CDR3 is CSARDPTGEAFF. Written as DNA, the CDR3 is TGCAGTGCTAGAGATCCCACAGGCGAAGCTTTCTTT.

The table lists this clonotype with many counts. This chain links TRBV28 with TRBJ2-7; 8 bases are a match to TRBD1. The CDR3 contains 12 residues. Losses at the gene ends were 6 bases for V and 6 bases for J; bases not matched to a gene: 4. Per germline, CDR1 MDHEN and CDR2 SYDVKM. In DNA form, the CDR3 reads TGTGCCAGCAGACCTGACAGGGGCGAGCAGTACTTC. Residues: CASRPDRGEQYF.

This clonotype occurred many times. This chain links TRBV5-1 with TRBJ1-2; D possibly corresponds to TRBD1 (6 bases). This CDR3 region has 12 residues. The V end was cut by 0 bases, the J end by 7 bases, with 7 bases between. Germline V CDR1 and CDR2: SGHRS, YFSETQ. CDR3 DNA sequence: TGCGCCAGCAGCTTGGAAGGGGGTGGCTACACCTTC. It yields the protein CASSLEGGGYTF. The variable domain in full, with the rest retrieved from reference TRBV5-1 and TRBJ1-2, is KAGVTQTPRYLIKTRGQQVTLSCSPISGHRSVSWYQQTPGQGLQFLFEYFSETQRNKGNFPGRFSGRQFSNSRSEMNVSTLELGDSALYLCASSLEGGGYTFGSGTRLTVV.

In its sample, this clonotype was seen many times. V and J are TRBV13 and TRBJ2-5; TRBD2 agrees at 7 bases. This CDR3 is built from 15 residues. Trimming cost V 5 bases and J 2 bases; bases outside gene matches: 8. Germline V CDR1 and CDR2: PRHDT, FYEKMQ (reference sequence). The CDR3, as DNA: TGTGCCAGCAGCCCTCCGGTGCGGGGGCAAGAGACCCAGTACTTC. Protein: CASSPPVRGQETQYF.

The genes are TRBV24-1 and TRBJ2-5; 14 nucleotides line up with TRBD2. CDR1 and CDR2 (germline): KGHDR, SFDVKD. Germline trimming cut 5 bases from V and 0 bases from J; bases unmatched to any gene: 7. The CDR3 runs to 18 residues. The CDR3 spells CATSGGLAGGKYQETQYF. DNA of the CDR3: TGTGCCACCAGTGGCGGACTAGCGGGGGGAAAGTACCAAGAGACCCAGTACTTC.

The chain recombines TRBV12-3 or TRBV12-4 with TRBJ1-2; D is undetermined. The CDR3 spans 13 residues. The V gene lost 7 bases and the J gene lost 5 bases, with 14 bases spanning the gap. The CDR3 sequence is CASTNTPGYGYTF. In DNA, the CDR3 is TGTGCCAGCACCAACACCCCAGGATATGGCTACACCTTC.

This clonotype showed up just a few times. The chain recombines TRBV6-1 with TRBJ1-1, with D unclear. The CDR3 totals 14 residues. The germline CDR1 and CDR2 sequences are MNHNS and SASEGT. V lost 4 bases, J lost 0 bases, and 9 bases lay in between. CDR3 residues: CASSVEPVNTEAFF. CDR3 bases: TGTGCCAGCAGTGTGGAGCCGGTGAACACTGAAGCTTTCTTT.

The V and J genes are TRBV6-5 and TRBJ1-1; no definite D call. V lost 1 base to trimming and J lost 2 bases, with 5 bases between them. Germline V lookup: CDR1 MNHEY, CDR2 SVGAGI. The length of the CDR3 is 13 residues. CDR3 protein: CASSYWVNTEAFF. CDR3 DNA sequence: TGTGCCAGCAGTTACTGGGTAAACACTGAAGCTTTCTTT.

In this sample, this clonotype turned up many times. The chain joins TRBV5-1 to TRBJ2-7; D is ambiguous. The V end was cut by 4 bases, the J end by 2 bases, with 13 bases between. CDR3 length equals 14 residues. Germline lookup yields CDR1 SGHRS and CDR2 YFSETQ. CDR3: CASSHTDGAYEQYF. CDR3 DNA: TGCGCCAGCAGCCACACCGACGGAGCCTACGAGCAGTACTTC. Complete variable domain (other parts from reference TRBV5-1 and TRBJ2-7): KAGVTQTPRYLIKTRGQQVTLSCSPISGHRSVSWYQQTPGQGLQFLFEYFSETQRNKGNFPGRFSGRQFSNSRSEMNVSTLELGDSALYLCASSHTDGAYEQYFGPGTRLTVT.

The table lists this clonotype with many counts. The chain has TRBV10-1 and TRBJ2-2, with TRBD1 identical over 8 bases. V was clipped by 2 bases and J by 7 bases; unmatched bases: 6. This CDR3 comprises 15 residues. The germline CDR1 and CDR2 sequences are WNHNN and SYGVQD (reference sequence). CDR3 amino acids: CASSEQQGVDGELFF. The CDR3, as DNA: TGCGCCAGCAGTGAGCAACAGGGGGTTGACGGGGAGCTGTTTTTT.

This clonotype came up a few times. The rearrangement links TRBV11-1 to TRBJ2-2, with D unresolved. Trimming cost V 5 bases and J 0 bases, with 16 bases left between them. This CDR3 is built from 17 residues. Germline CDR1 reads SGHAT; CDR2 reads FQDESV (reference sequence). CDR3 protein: CASSTLRLNANTGELFF. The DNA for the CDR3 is TGTGCCAGCAGCACCCTGCGGCTGAACGCGAACACCGGGGAGCTGTTTTTT.

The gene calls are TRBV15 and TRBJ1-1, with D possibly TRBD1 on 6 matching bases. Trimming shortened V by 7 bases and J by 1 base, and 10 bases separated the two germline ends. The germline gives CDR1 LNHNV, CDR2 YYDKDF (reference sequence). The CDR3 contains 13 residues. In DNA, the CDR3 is TGTGCCACCAATCAGGGGTCGAACACTGAAGCTTTCTTT. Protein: CATNQGSNTEAFF.

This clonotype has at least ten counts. The CDR3: CASSQGDREQETQYF. CDR3 DNA sequence: TGTGCCAGCAGCCAAGGGGACAGGGAGCAAGAGACCCAGTACTTC. The chain couples TRBV11-2 to TRBJ2-5, with 9 positions matching TRBD1. V dropped 5 bases and J dropped 2; count of bases not matched to a gene: 6. The CDR3 contains 15 residues. CDR1 and CDR2 from the germline V gene are SGHAT and FQNNGV.

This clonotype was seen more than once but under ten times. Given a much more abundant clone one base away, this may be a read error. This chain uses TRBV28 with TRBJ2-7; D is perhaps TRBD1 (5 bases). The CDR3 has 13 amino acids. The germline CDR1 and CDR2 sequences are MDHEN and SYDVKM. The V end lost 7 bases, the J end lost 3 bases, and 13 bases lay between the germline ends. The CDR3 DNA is TGTGCCAGCAAAGACAGCTTAGACTACGAGCAGTACTTC. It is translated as CASKDSLDYEQYF.

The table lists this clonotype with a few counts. The DNA of the CDR3 is TGTGCCAGCAGCGAGGACTTGGGGATTGCCAAAAACATTCAGTACTTC. Translating gives CASSEDLGIAKNIQYF. This chain joins TRBV9 and TRBJ2-4; perhaps TRBD2 as D (5 bases). V was cut by 3 bases and J by 1 base, with 14 bases left in between. From germline, CDR1 is SGDLS and CDR2 YYNGEE. The length of the CDR3 is 16 residues.

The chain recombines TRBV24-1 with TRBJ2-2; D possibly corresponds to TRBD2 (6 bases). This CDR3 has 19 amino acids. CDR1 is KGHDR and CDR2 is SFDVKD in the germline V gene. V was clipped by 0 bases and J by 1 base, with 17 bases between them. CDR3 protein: CATSDLTDPRSGNTGELFF. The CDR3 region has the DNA TGTGCCACCAGTGATTTGACAGACCCACGTAGCGGGAACACCGGGGAGCTGTTTTTT.